Presented here are 6 T cell receptor beta chains from one specimen sequenced in a study of CD8+ T cells in alopecia areata. Following extraction, RNA underwent reverse transcription to cDNA, which served as the sequencing template. Using immunoSEQ multiplex PCR, the repertoire was profiled, and TCRdb retains in-frame clones only, with some absent. Seen here are 200,000 or so clones, about 60% observed once, and the top ten hold just over 0.45%. Sequencing was performed on CD4+ T cells sorted from blood, taken at week 0. The source is a human donor with alopecia areata.

The rearrangement uses TRBV2 and TRBJ2-7; 8 nucleotides align to TRBD2. This CDR3 is 17 amino acids long. The germline CDR1 and CDR2 sequences are SNHLY and FYNNEI. V was clipped by 4 bases and J by 5 bases; unmatched bases: 16. The DNA of the CDR3 is TGTGCCAGCAGTGTCCAGTTCGTGGGACTAGGGGGGAACGAGCAGTACTTC. Residues: CASSVQFVGLGGNEQYF.

The rearrangement joins TRBV7-9 to TRBJ1-1; TRBD1 might be the D (5 bases). Trimming removed 5 bases at V and 1 base at J, with 14 bases between. CDR3 length: 15 amino acids. In germline, CDR1 is SEHNR, CDR2 FQNEAQ (reference sequence). The CDR3 here is CASSAGTGPNTEAFF. The CDR3 DNA reads as TGTGCCAGCAGCGCCGGAACAGGACCGAACACTGAAGCTTTCTTT.

This clone appeared a few times. This rearrangement joins TRBV4-2 to TRBJ2-4; possible D gene TRBD1, 5 bases. The CDR3 has 14 residues. Trimming left V 0 bases short and J 9 bases short, with 12 bases between. Germline V gives CDR1 LGHNA, CDR2 YNFKEQ. DNA for the CDR3: TGTGCCAGCAGCCAAGATCCCCAGGGATCCATTCAGTACTTC. It yields the protein CASSQDPQGSIQYF.

This chain uses TRBV4-2 with TRBJ1-4; possibly TRBD1 for D (6 bases). CDR1 and CDR2 (germline): LGHNA, YNFKEQ. The CDR3 totals 18 residues. V shed 0 bases and J shed 7 bases, with 21 bases lying between them. This CDR3 is CASSQEEGRGRGGEKLFF. Here the CDR3 DNA reads TGTGCCAGCAGCCAAGAGGAGGGAAGGGGCAGGGGTGGTGAAAAACTGTTTTTT.

The chain links TRBV6-1 to TRBJ2-7; D gene unclear. Germline V gives CDR1 MNHNS, CDR2 SASEGT. The CDR3 is made up of 15 amino acids. Deletions cut 6 bases from V and 5 bases from J, with 20 bases between. CDR3: CASRVAPAGEDEQYF. Written as DNA, the CDR3 is TGTGCCAGCAGGGTCGCTCCGGCCGGCGAGGACGAGCAGTACTTC.

This sequence joins TRBV30 and TRBJ2-3; 8 positions match TRBD2. CDR3 length equals 15 residues. V gave up 1 base and J gave up 2 bases; unmatched junction bases: 5. The germline V gene encodes CDR1 GTSNPN and CDR2 SVGIG (reference sequence). The CDR3 loop reads CAWSAGGRTTDTQYF. In DNA form, the CDR3 reads TGTGCCTGGAGTGCTGGCGGGAGGACCACAGATACGCAGTATTTT.